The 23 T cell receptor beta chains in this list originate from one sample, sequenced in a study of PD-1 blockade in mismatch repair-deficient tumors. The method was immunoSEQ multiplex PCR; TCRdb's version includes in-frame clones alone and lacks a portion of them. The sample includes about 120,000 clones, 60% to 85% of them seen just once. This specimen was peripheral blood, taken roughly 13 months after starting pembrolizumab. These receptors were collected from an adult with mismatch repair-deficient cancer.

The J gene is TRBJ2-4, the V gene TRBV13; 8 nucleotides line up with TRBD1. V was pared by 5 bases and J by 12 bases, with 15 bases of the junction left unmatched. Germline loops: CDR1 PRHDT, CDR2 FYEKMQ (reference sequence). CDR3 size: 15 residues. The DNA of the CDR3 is TGTGCCAGCAGCGCCGGACAGGGACGTAGCCGAAATCAGTACTTC. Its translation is CASSAGQGRSRNQYF.

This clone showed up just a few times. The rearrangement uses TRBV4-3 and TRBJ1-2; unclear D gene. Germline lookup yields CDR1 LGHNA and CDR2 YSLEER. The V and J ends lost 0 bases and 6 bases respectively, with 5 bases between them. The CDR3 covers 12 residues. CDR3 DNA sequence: TGCGCCAGCAGCCAAGACAGGAATGGCTACACCTTC. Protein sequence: CASSQDRNGYTF.

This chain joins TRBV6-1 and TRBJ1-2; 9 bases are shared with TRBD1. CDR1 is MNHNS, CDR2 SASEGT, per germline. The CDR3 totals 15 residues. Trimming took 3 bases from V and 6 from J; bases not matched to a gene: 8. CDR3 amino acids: CASSDPWTGDDGYTF. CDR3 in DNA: TGTGCCAGCAGTGACCCTTGGACAGGGGACGATGGCTACACCTTC.

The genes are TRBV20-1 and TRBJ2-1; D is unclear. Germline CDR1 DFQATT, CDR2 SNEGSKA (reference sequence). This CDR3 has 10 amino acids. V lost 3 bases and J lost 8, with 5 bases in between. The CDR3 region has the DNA TGCAGTGCTAGCGTTTATGAGCAGTTCTTC. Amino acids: CSASVYEQFF.

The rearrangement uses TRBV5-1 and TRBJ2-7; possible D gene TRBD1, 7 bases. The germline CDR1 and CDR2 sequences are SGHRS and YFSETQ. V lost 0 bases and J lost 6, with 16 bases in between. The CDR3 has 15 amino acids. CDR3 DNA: TGCGCCAGCAGCTTGGAGGGCACCCAGGGGGGCGAGCAGTACTTC. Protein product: CASSLEGTQGGEQYF. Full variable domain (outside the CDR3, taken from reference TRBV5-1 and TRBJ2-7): KAGVTQTPRYLIKTRGQQVTLSCSPISGHRSVSWYQQTPGQGLQFLFEYFSETQRNKGNFPGRFSGRQFSNSRSEMNVSTLELGDSALYLCASSLEGTQGGEQYFGPGTRLTVT.

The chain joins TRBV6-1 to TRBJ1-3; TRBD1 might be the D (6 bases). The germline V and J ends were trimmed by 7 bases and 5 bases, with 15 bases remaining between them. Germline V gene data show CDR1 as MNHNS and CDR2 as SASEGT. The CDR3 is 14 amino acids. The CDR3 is CASNLRGVRNTIYF. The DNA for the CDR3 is TGTGCCAGCAACCTCAGGGGAGTCAGAAACACCATATATTTT.

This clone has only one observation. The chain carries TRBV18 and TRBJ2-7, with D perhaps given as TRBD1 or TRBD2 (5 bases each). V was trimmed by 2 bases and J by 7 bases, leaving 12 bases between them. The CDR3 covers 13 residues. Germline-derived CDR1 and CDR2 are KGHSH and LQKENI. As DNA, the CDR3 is TGTGCCAGCTCACCAGGGACGAAATGGGAGCAGTACTTC. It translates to CASSPGTKWEQYF.

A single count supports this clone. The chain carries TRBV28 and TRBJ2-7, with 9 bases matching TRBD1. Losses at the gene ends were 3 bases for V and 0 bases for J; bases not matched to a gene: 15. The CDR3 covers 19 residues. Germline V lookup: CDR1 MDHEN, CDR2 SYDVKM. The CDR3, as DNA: TGTGCCAGCAGTTTTTTTCCGGACAGGGGTCCGCTGGACTCCTACGAGCAGTACTTC. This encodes CASSFFPDRGPLDSYEQYF.

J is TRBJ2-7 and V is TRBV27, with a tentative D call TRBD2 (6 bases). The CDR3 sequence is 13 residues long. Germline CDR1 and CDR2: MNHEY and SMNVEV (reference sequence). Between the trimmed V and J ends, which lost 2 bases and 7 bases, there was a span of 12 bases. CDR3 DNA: TGTGCCAGCAGTTTAGGAGGGACGGGGGAGCAGTACTTC. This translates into CASSLGGTGEQYF.

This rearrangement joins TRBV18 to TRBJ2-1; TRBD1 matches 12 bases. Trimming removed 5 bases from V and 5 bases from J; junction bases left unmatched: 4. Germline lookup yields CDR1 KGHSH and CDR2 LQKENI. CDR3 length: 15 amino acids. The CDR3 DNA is TGTGCCAGCTCAAAGGGACAGGGGGCTAACAATGAGCAGTTCTTC. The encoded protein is CASSKGQGANNEQFF. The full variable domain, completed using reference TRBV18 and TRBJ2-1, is NAGVMQNPRHLVRRRGQEARLRCSPMKGHSHVYWYRQLPEEGLKFMVYLQKENIIDESGMPKERFSAEFPKEGPSILRIQQVVRGDSAAYFCASSKGQGANNEQFFGPGTRLTVL.

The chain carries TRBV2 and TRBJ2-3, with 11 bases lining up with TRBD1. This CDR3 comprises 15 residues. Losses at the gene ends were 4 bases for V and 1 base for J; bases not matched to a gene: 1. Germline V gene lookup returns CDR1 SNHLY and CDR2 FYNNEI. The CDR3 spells CASSVGQGGTDTQYF. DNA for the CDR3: TGTGCCAGCAGTGTGGGACAGGGGGGCACAGATACGCAGTATTTT.

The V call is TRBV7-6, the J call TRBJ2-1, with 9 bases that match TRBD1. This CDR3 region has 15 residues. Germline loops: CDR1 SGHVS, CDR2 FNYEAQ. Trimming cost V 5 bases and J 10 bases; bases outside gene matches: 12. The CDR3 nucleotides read TGTGCCAGCAGCACCGGGACAGGGCCTGCACGGGAGCAGTTCTTC. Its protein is CASSTGTGPAREQFF.

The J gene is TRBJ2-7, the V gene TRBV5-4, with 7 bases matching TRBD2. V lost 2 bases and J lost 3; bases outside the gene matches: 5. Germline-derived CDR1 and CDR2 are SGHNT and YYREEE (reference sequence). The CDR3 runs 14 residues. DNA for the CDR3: TGTGCCAGCAGCTTCGAGGGAGGGTTCTACGAGCAGTACTTC. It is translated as CASSFEGGFYEQYF.

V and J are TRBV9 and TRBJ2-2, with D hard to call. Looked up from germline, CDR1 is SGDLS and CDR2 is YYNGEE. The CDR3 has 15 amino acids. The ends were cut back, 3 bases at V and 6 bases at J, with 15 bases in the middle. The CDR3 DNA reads TGTGCCAGCAGCGACCGCTTAGGGATCGCCGGGGAGCTGTTTTTT. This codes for CASSDRLGIAGELFF.

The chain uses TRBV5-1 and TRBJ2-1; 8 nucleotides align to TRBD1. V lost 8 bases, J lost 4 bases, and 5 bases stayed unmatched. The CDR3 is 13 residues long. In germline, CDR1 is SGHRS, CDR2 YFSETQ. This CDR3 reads CASKDRDYNEQFF. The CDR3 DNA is TGCGCCAGTAAGGACAGGGATTACAATGAGCAGTTCTTC.

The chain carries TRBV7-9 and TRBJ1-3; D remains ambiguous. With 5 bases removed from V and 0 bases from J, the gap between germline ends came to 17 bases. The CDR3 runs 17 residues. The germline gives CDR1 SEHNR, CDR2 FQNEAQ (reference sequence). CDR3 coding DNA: TGTGCCAGCAGCCCCCATCTGAACATTTACTCTGGAAACACCATATATTTT. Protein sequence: CASSPHLNIYSGNTIYF.

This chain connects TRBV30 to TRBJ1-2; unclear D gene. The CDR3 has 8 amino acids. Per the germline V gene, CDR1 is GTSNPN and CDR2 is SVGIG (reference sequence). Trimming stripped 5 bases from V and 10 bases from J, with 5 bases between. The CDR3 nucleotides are TGTGCCTGGGGCTCCTACACCTTC. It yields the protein CAWGSYTF.

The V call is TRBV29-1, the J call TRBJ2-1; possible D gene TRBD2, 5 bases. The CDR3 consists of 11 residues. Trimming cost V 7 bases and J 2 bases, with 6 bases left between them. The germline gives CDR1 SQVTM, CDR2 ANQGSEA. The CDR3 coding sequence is TGCAGCGGGGAGACCTACAATGAGCAGTTCTTC. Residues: CSGETYNEQFF.

The CDR3 nucleotides are TGTGCCTGGAAGAAAGCCATGGGGCAAGAGACCCAGTACTTC. Translation: CAWKKAMGQETQYF. The J gene is TRBJ2-5, the V gene TRBV30; D not resolved. Germline CDR1 reads GTSNPN; CDR2 reads SVGIG (reference sequence). V was cut by 4 bases and J by 2 bases, with 14 bases left in between. The CDR3 totals 14 residues.

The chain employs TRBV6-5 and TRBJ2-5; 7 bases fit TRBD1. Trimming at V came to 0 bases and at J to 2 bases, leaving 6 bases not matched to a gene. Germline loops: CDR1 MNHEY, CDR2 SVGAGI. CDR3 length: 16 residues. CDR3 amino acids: CASSYSRGTVQETQYF. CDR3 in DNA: TGTGCCAGCAGTTACTCGAGGGGGACAGTTCAAGAGACCCAGTACTTC.

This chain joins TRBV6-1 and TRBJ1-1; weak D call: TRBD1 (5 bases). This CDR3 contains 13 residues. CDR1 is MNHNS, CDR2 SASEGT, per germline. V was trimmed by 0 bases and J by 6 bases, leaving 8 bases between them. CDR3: CASSEARGAEAFF. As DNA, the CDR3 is TGTGCCAGCAGTGAAGCGCGAGGGGCTGAAGCTTTCTTT.

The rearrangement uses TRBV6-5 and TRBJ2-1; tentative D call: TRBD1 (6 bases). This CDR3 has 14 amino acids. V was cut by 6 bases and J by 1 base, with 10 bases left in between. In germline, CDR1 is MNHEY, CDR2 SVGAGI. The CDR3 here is CASRWTVSYNEQFF. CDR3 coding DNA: TGTGCCAGCAGGTGGACAGTGTCCTACAATGAGCAGTTCTTC.

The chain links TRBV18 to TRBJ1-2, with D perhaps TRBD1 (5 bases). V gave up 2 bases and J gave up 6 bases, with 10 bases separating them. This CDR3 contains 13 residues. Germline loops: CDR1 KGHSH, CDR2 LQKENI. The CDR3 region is CASSPRGEDGYTF. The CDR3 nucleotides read TGTGCCAGCTCACCAAGGGGCGAAGATGGCTACACCTTC.